Sequencing of this T cell receptor (beta chain) was carried out in a study of control samples from healthy donors and cancer patients. This CDR3 region has 14 residues. Trimming took 6 bases from V and 2 from J, leaving 13 bases between them. The germline V gene encodes CDR1 MNHNY and CDR2 SVGAGI (reference sequence). Only in-frame clones appear in the TCRdb table, and some are missing; sequencing was by immunoSEQ multiplex PCR. Here the sample spans approximately 190,000 clones, approximately 91% being singletons. This sequence originates from a man aged 30 to 45 in good health. Sequencing input: blood. The chain carries TRBV6-6 and TRBJ1-2; possible D gene TRBD1, 5 bases. In DNA, the CDR3 is TGTGCCAGCAGAGAACCCGGGACGAACTATGGCTACACCTTC. Translated, it gives CASREPGTNYGYTF.